Below are 8 T cell receptor beta chains sequenced from a single sample in a study of T-cell memory formation after mild COVID-19. TCRdb ran MiXCR on the 5' RACE reads and lists one entry per CDR3 protein. The sample lists more than 300,000 distinct CDR3 sequences, over 11% occurring once. The specimen was PBMCs or a T cell subset sorted from them (not recorded which). The receptor source for this set is a man younger than 35 who had mild COVID-19 (a few samples of this study predate the infection). Cell type and time point are not known.

This clonotype was counted between two and nine times. V and J are TRBV20-1 and TRBJ2-7; the D call may be TRBD1 or TRBD2 (5 bases each). Trimming stripped 1 base from V and 0 bases from J, with 7 bases between. Germline V gene lookup returns CDR1 DFQATT and CDR2 SNEGSKA (reference sequence). The CDR3 is 13 amino acids. The CDR3 reads CSARAGPSYEQYF. The CDR3 DNA follows: TGCAGTGCTAGAGCGGGGCCCTCCTACGAGCAGTACTTC.

The rearrangement links TRBV4-2 to TRBJ2-3, with D possibly TRBD2 on 7 matching bases. V dropped 1 base and J dropped 3 bases, with 17 bases sitting between them. This CDR3 spans 17 amino acids. The germline gives CDR1 LGHNA, CDR2 YNFKEQ. CDR3 nucleotides: TGTGCCAGCAGCCAAGGTGAAGGGGGGGGCTGGACAGATACGCAGTATTTT. Translation gives CASSQGEGGGWTDTQYF.

This clonotype was detected only a few times. V is TRBV6-2 or TRBV6-3 and J is TRBJ2-3; 7 bases line up with TRBD1. CDR3 size: 12 residues. V shed 8 bases, J shed 6 bases, and the junction held 5 bases outside the gene matches. Germline CDR1 is MNHEY and CDR2 is SVGEGT. This CDR3 reads CASPQGTDTQYF. The CDR3, as DNA: TGTGCCAGCCCACAGGGGACGGATACGCAGTATTTT.

The chain employs TRBV7-8 and TRBJ2-5; D is uncertain. V lost 6 bases to trimming and J lost 5 bases, with 16 bases between them. The CDR3 is made up of 14 amino acids. Germline V gene data show CDR1 as SGHVS and CDR2 as FQNEAQ. The CDR3 loop reads CASRGRITLETQYF. CDR3 in DNA: TGTGCCAGCAGAGGACGGATTACTTTGGAGACCCAGTACTTC. Looking up the rest from reference TRBV7-8 and TRBJ2-5 gives the full variable domain: GAGVSQSPRYKVAKRGQDVALRCDPISGHVSLFWYQQALGQGPEFLTYFQNEAQLDKSGLPSDRFFAERPEGSVSTLKIQRTQQEDSAVYLCASRGRITLETQYFGPGTRLLVL.

The rearrangement uses TRBV7-6 and TRBJ2-2, with TRBD2 as a possible D gene (6 bases). CDR3 length: 15 amino acids. Germline V gene sequence: CDR1 SGHVS, CDR2 FNYEAQ. V was shortened by 1 base and J by 5 bases, with 11 bases between the two germline ends. CDR3 sequence (DNA): TGTGCCAGCAGCTTAGTCCTCGCGGGAACCGGGGAGCTGTTTTTT. Translation: CASSLVLAGTGELFF.

This chain links TRBV7-9 with TRBJ1-1; no reliable D call. The germline V and J ends were trimmed by 7 bases and 10 bases, with 16 bases remaining between them. This CDR3 has 12 amino acids. The germline gives CDR1 SEHNR, CDR2 FQNEAQ (reference sequence). The CDR3 DNA follows: TGTGCCAGCACACTAGGGAACACGGGAGCTTTCTTT. Translated, it gives CASTLGNTGAFF.

Many counts were recorded for this clonotype. The CDR3 DNA reads TGCGCCAGCAGCCAAGGTGCGCCGAAGTATAATTCACCCCTCCACTTT. Amino acids: CASSQGAPKYNSPLHF. The rearrangement links TRBV4-3 to TRBJ1-6, with D uncertain. The CDR3 is made up of 16 amino acids. Trimming cost V 1 base and J 4 bases, with 11 bases left between them. CDR1 is LGHNA and CDR2 is YSLEER in the germline V gene.

The chain carries TRBV5-1 and TRBJ2-7, with D perhaps matching TRBD1 (5 bases). V was cut by 4 bases and J by 3 bases, with 14 bases left in between. The germline V gene has CDR1 SGHRS and CDR2 YFSETQ. CDR3 length equals 14 residues. CDR3: CASSPRTDNYEQYF. Here the CDR3 DNA reads TGCGCCAGCAGCCCCAGGACGGACAACTACGAGCAGTACTTC.